Given below is one T cell receptor beta chain in context. Its antigen is not identified. Sequencing used immunoSEQ multiplex PCR; TCRdb keeps in-frame clones, though not all of them. The sample yields approximately 140,000 clones, about 90% seen once. The sample is drawn from a study of cytomegalovirus exposure and HLA in healthy donors. General study results and limits: Reports showed the classifier diagnosing cytomegalovirus status with high specificity and sensitivity. TCR sequences were mostly rare, though some public TCRs occurred in many donors.

V lost 6 bases, J lost 5 bases, and 11 bases stayed unmatched. The germline V gene has CDR1 MDHEN and CDR2 SYDVKM. The CDR3 covers 15 residues. The source is a young woman in good health and CMV-seropositive. This rearrangement joins TRBV28 to TRBJ1-1, with 8 bases fitting TRBD1. The specimen sequenced was PBMCs. The CDR3 DNA sequence: TGTGCCAGCAGCCCTAACGGACAGGGTGGAACTGAAGCTTTCTTT. Translation: CASSPNGQGGTEAFF.